These 27 T cell receptor beta chains originate from one sample sequenced in a study of Ad26.COV2.S vaccination and SARS-CoV-2 variants. Measured with immunoSEQ multiplex PCR; TCRdb has only the in-frame clones, and not every one. This table has fewer than 800,000 clones, around 90% appearing once. As to treatment: some 20 received Ad26.COV2.S at low or high dose, single or two shots; 5 received placebo; per-sample allocation not given. Sampling took place 63 days after the first vaccine or placebo injection. Here the sequenced sample was peripheral blood, taken in a trial of Ad26.COV2.S vaccine versus placebo. These receptors all stem from a person aged 18-60 years who received the Ad26.COV2.S COVID-19 vaccine or a placebo.

In this sample, this clone turned up once. V gene TRBV9 combines with J gene TRBJ1-3, with D possibly TRBD1 on 5 matching bases. Trimming stripped 2 bases from V and 4 bases from J, with 10 bases between. There are 14 residues in the CDR3. CDR1 and CDR2 (germline): SGDLS, YYNGEE. As DNA, the CDR3 is TGTGCCAGCAGCGTCTCGAGGGACGGAAACACCATATATTTT. This encodes CASSVSRDGNTIYF.

The chain combines TRBV18 with TRBJ1-1; no reliable D call. Germline V gene sequence: CDR1 KGHSH, CDR2 LQKENI. CDR3 length: 13 residues. V was clipped by 3 bases and J by 7 bases, with 12 bases between them. The CDR3 protein is CASSPWPEGEAFF. CDR3 coding DNA: TGTGCCAGCTCACCTTGGCCGGAGGGTGAAGCTTTCTTT.

The gene calls are TRBV4-3 and TRBJ2-3; 7 bases line up with TRBD2. The CDR3 contains 18 residues. Trimming cost V 4 bases and J 2 bases; bases outside gene matches: 15. Germline V lookup: CDR1 LGHNA, CDR2 YSLEER. The CDR3 DNA reads TGCGCCAGCAGCCTCCTCACCCCGGCTAGCGGATCCACAGATACGCAGTATTTT. Protein sequence: CASSLLTPASGSTDTQYF.

A note on this clone: At one end, the junction sequence differs from germline, possibly due to a read error. This chain joins TRBV7-9 and TRBJ2-6; TRBD1 is a possible D gene (5 bases). CDR1 is SEHNR, CDR2 FQNEAQ, per germline (reference sequence). This CDR3 comprises 15 residues. CDR3 nucleotide sequence: TGTGCCGGCAGCTTAGTAGGGGCCGGGGCCAACGTCCTGACTTTC. This codes for CAGSLVGAGANVLTF.

Comments on this clone: Other nucleotide sequences in the sample specify the same CDR3. The chain uses TRBV18 and TRBJ2-1; D might be TRBD1 or TRBD2, each matching 5 bases. Trimming cost V 0 bases and J 4 bases, with 7 bases left between them. The V gene's germline CDR1 is KGHSH and CDR2 LQKENI. The CDR3 covers 14 residues. For the CDR3, the DNA is TGTGCCAGCTCACCACCATGGGGGTACAATGAGCAGTTCTTC. It codes for CASSPPWGYNEQFF.

The J gene is TRBJ1-2, the V gene TRBV9; D uncertain. Per germline, CDR1 SGDLS and CDR2 YYNGEE. V dropped 2 bases and J dropped 8 bases, with 19 bases sitting between them. This CDR3 has 15 amino acids. The chain's CDR3 is CASSVDGEGLWGYTF. In DNA form, the CDR3 reads TGTGCCAGCAGCGTGGACGGGGAAGGGCTTTGGGGCTACACCTTC.

J is TRBJ1-2 and V is TRBV19, with TRBD1 matching 8 bases. The J segment lost 6 bases and the V segment lost 3 bases, leaving 6 bases of the junction unmatched. CDR3 length: 14 amino acids. Germline CDR1 is LNHDA and CDR2 is SQIVND (reference sequence). For the CDR3, the DNA is TGTGCCAGTAGTATCCGACAGGGGAGGGATGGCTACACCTTC. It encodes CASSIRQGRDGYTF.

This chain uses TRBV9 with TRBJ2-7, with 7 nucleotides matching TRBD2. After removal of 3 bases from V and 2 bases from J, the junction contained 8 bases not matched to a gene. The CDR3 sequence is 15 residues long. The germline V gene has CDR1 SGDLS and CDR2 YYNGEE. The CDR3 nucleotides read TGTGCCAGCAGCGCAGCCCCCCTAGCGGCCTACGAGCAGTACTTC. Protein sequence: CASSAAPLAAYEQYF.

The chain joins TRBV29-1 to TRBJ1-2; TRBD1 aligns across 10 bases. Germline V gene sequence: CDR1 SQVTM, CDR2 ANQGSEA. There are 13 residues in the CDR3. V gave up 8 bases and J gave up 8 bases; unmatched junction bases: 11. CDR3 sequence: CSSKTGGAGGYTF. DNA of the CDR3: TGCAGCTCAAAGACAGGGGGCGCAGGGGGCTACACCTTC.

V is TRBV7-9 and J is TRBJ2-7, with TRBD2 identical over 10 bases. CDR1 is SEHNR and CDR2 is FQNEAQ in the germline V gene (reference sequence). Losses at the gene ends were 8 bases for V and 2 bases for J; bases not matched to a gene: 15. The CDR3 is 17 amino acids. In DNA, the CDR3 is TGTGCCAGCGCCTCATTACTAGCGGGGAAGGGGGCCTACGAGCAGTACTTC. This translates into CASASLLAGKGAYEQYF.

A note on this clone: Other nucleotide sequences in the sample specify the same CDR3. This chain links TRBV19 with TRBJ1-5; D is ambiguous. Germline V gene lookup returns CDR1 LNHDA and CDR2 SQIVND (reference sequence). The CDR3 is 13 residues long. V lost 3 bases, J lost 4 bases, and 7 bases lay in between. CDR3 in amino acids: CASSIQVNQPQHF. The CDR3 bases are TGTGCCAGTAGTATCCAGGTGAATCAGCCCCAGCATTTT.

This rearrangement joins TRBV7-9 to TRBJ2-2; TRBD1 agrees at 7 bases. This CDR3 is 14 amino acids long. The J segment lost 7 bases and the V segment lost 6 bases, leaving 8 bases of the junction unmatched. Germline V lookup: CDR1 SEHNR, CDR2 FQNEAQ (reference sequence). The CDR3 is CASSYDRENGELFF. DNA of the CDR3: TGTGCCAGCAGTTACGACAGGGAGAACGGGGAGCTGTTTTTT.

The rearrangement uses TRBV7-8 and TRBJ1-2; TRBD1 might be the D (5 bases). This CDR3 is built from 16 residues. Germline V gene sequence: CDR1 SGHVS, CDR2 FQNEAQ. V was trimmed by 3 bases and J by 2 bases, leaving 16 bases between them. This chain's CDR3 is CASSFNTGTGNYGYTF. The CDR3 bases are TGTGCCAGCAGCTTCAACACCGGGACCGGGAACTATGGCTACACCTTC.

The chain combines TRBV7-3 with TRBJ2-3, with TRBD2 identical over 7 bases. Germline CDR1 SGHTA, CDR2 FQGTGA. The CDR3 totals 12 residues. V shed 6 bases and J 6 bases; nucleotides not matched to a gene: 3. In DNA, the CDR3 is TGTGCCAGCAGTCACGGGGGGGATACGCAGTATTTT. The encoded protein is CASSHGGDTQYF.

The CDR3 coding sequence is TGTGCCAGCAGCTTTGGGGAAAGCTATGGCTACACCTTC. Translating it yields CASSFGESYGYTF. The V and J genes are TRBV7-2 and TRBJ1-2; D unresolved. V gave up 3 bases and J gave up 4 bases, with 9 bases separating them. Germline V gene data show CDR1 as SGHTA and CDR2 as FQGNSA. This CDR3 region has 13 residues.

The chain employs TRBV16 and TRBJ1-5; D gene ambiguous. The ends were cut back, 4 bases at V and 7 bases at J, with 14 bases in the middle. The CDR3 is made up of 14 amino acids. CDR1 and CDR2 (germline): KGHSY, FQNENV. This chain's CDR3 is CASSRDIGGQPQHF. CDR3 DNA sequence: TGTGCCAGCAGCCGCGACATAGGCGGACAGCCCCAGCATTTT. Using reference TRBV16 and TRBJ1-5 for the parts outside the CDR3, the full variable domain is GEEVAQTPKHLVRGEGQKAKLYCAPIKGHSYVFWYQQVLKNEFKFLISFQNENVFDETGMPKERFSAKCLPNSPCSLEIQATKLEDSAVYFCASSRDIGGQPQHFGDGTRLSIL.

This clone showed up just once. The V call is TRBV9, the J call TRBJ1-2, with D possibly being TRBD1 (5 bases). Germline-derived CDR1 and CDR2 are SGDLS and YYNGEE. V was shortened by 3 bases and J by 4 bases, with 10 bases between the two germline ends. This CDR3 has 13 residues. CDR3 sequence reads: CASSALQGYGYTF. The CDR3 nucleotides are TGTGCCAGCAGCGCGCTCCAGGGCTATGGCTACACCTTC.

The rearrangement links TRBV10-1 to TRBJ2-7; TRBD1 matches 9 bases. V gave up 6 bases and J gave up 6 bases; unmatched junction bases: 6. This CDR3 has 13 amino acids. The germline gives CDR1 WNHNN, CDR2 SYGVQD (reference sequence). For the CDR3, the DNA is TGCGCCAGCAGGCCGGGACAGGGAGGCGAGCAGTACTTC. Protein sequence: CASRPGQGGEQYF.

The CDR3 DNA sequence: TGTGCCAGCAGTGATGTTTATAGCAATCAGCCCCAGCATTTT. This encodes CASSDVYSNQPQHF. This chain links TRBV2 with TRBJ1-5; D unresolved. Trimming pared 3 bases from V and 0 bases from J, leaving 6 bases between. CDR1 and CDR2 from the germline V gene are SNHLY and FYNNEI. The CDR3 is made up of 14 amino acids. Supplemented by reference TRBV2 and TRBJ1-5, the full variable domain reads EPEVTQTPSHQVTQMGQEVILRCVPISNHLYFYWYRQILGQKVEFLVSFYNNEISEKSEIFDDQFSVERPDGSNFTLKIRSTKLEDSAMYFCASSDVYSNQPQHFGDGTRLSIL.

A single count supports this clone. This chain uses TRBV2 with TRBJ2-1; D remains ambiguous. Germline V gene lookup returns CDR1 SNHLY and CDR2 FYNNEI. This CDR3 comprises 13 residues. Trimming pared 6 bases from V and 4 bases from J, leaving 10 bases between. The CDR3 DNA sequence: TGTGCCAGCAGGGACGACAATTACAATGAGCAGTTCTTC. Its protein is CASRDDNYNEQFF.

The chain is built from TRBV18 and TRBJ2-5; 8 positions match TRBD2. Per the germline V gene, CDR1 is KGHSH and CDR2 is LQKENI. The V gene end was trimmed by 3 bases and the J gene end by 5 bases; junction bases not matched to a gene: 8. CDR3 length: 15 residues. Written as DNA, the CDR3 is TGTGCCAGCTCACCCCCGGGACTAGAGGGGGAGACCCAGTACTTC. Its protein product is CASSPPGLEGETQYF.

The J gene is TRBJ2-3, the V gene TRBV7-2, with 7 nucleotides matching TRBD2. The ends lost 5 bases at V and 5 bases at J; junction bases unmatched: 4. This CDR3 contains 13 residues. CDR1 and CDR2 (germline): SGHTA, FQGNSA. The CDR3 DNA reads TGTGCCAGCAGCACTACTAGCGTAGATACGCAGTATTTT. Translating it yields CASSTTSVDTQYF.

This clone was observed once. In DNA form, the CDR3 reads TGTGCCAGCAGTGAAGCGCCGCGGGCCCCTACCGCTAATTCACCCCTCCACTTT. Translated: CASSEAPRAPTANSPLHF. The rearrangement uses TRBV6-1 and TRBJ1-6; D ambiguous. The germline V gene encodes CDR1 MNHNS and CDR2 SASEGT. The CDR3 totals 18 residues. The V and J ends lost 0 bases and 6 bases respectively, with 18 bases between them.

The chain is built from TRBV6-5 and TRBJ1-3; possibly TRBD1 for D (5 bases). The CDR3 contains 14 residues. V lost 8 bases and J lost 0, with 11 bases in between. Per the germline V gene, CDR1 is MNHEY and CDR2 is SVGAGI. This CDR3 is CASSVGGSGNTIYF. The DNA for the CDR3 is TGTGCCAGCTCGGTGGGGGGCTCTGGAAACACCATATATTTT.

The rearrangement joins TRBV9 to TRBJ2-2; TRBD2 aligns across 10 bases. The length of the CDR3 is 18 residues. V shed 0 bases, J shed 7 bases, and the junction held 12 bases outside the gene matches. CDR1 SGDLS and CDR2 YYNGEE come from the germline V gene. The CDR3 nucleotides are TGTGCCAGCAGCGTAGTTAGCGGGAGGATGCTTCGTAGCGGGGAGCTGTTTTTT. This sequence encodes CASSVVSGRMLRSGELFF. The whole variable domain, filled in from reference TRBV9 and TRBJ2-2, reads DSGVTQTPKHLITATGQRVTLRCSPRSGDLSVYWYQQSLDQGLQFLIQYYNGEERAKGNILERFSAQQFPDLHSELNLSSLELGDSALYFCASSVVSGRMLRSGELFFGEGSRLTVL.

V gene TRBV5-1 combines with J gene TRBJ2-5; 8 nucleotides align to TRBD2. The ends lost 8 bases at V and 4 bases at J; junction bases unmatched: 10. The CDR3 is made up of 14 amino acids. Germline-derived CDR1 and CDR2 are SGHRS and YFSETQ. The CDR3 region has the DNA TGCGCCAGTACCATGAATCTAGCGGGAGAGACCCAGTACTTC. Residues: CASTMNLAGETQYF.

This clone was found once. In DNA, the CDR3 is TGTGCCAGCATTTGGGGGGGGGCGGCTGGAAACACCATATATTTT. It encodes CASIWGGAAGNTIYF. This chain links TRBV6-6 with TRBJ1-3, with a weak D call TRBD1 (6 bases). CDR3 size: 15 residues. Germline CDR1 MNHNY, CDR2 SVGAGI (reference sequence). The ends were cut back, 7 bases at V and 2 bases at J, with 15 bases in the middle.